The clone carrying this T cell receptor (beta chain) came up many times. Gene names and germline refer to mouse. The CDR3 is cut off 4 residues early in the read; its end comes from the germline J gene. Germline V lookup: CDR1 NSHNY, CDR2 SYGAGN. This CDR3 contains 13 residues. Scientists pooled cutaneous lymph node cells and sorted them on CD4, CD8alpha, NKG2D, NKG2ACE and other markers. Extraction of RNA preceded its reverse transcription into cDNA, which served as the sequencing template. Method: immunoSEQ multiplex PCR; TCRdb's copy keeps in-frame clones and lacks some. Altogether approximately 300,000 clones were found in the sample, and no singletons occur. These data originate in a study of CD8+ T cells in alopecia areata.

The clonotype originates from a C3H/HeJ mouse with alopecia areata. These mice share the MHC haplotype H2-k. The genes are TRBV13-1 and TRBJ1-2; 8 bases fit TRBD1. The sequenced sample consisted of CD4+ T cells sorted from a lymph node. The DNA read from the CDR3 is TGTGCCAGCAGTGGACAGGGGAGGTCC. This codes for CASSGQGRS. The full CDR3 reads CASSGQGRSDYTF.